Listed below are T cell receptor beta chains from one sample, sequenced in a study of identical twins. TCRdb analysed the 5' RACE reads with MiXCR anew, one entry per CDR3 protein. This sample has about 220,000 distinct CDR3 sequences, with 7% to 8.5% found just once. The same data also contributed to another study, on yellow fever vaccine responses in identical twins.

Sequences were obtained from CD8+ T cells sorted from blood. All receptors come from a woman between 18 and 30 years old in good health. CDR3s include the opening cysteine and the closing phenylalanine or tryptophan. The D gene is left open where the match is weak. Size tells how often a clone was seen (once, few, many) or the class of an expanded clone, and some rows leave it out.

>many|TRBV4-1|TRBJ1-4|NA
TGCGCCAGCAGCCAAGAGAAGGGATTTAATGAAAAACTGTTTTTT
CASSQEKGFNEKLFF
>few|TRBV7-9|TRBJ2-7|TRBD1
TGTGCCAGCAGCTTAGCGGGACAGCCAACCTACGAGCAGTACTTC
CASSLAGQPTYEQYF
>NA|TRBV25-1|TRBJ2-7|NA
TGTGCCAGCAGTGAACAATACGAGCAGTACTTC
CASSEQYEQYF
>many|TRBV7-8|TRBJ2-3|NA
TGTGCCACTTTTGCGGGACCTAACACAGATACGCAGTATTTT
CATFAGPNTDTQYF
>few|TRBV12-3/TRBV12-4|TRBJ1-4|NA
TGTGCCAGCAGTCGGGGACGCCCTGAAAAACTGTTTTTT
CASSRGRPEKLFF
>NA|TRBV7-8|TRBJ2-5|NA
TGTGCCAGCAGCTTAAACCAGGGTCGGGAGACCCAGTACTTC
CASSLNQGRETQYF
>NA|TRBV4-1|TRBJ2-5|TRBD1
TGCGCCAGCAGCCAAACACCTTGGACAGGAATCTACCAAGAGACCCAGTACTTC
CASSQTPWTGIYQETQYF
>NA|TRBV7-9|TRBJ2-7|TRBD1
TGTGCCAGCAGCCCCCGGACAGGGTGGAGCTCCTACGAGCAGTACTTC
CASSPRTGWSSYEQYF
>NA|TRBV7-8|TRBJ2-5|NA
TGTGCCAGCAGCAGGGCGGGGGCCGTCATCCAAGAGACCCAGTACTTC
CASSRAGAVIQETQYF
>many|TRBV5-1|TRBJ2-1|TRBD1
TGCGCCAGCAGCCTGGAGGGACAGGGGTACAATGAGCAGTTCTTC
CASSLEGQGYNEQFF
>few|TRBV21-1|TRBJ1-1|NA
TGTGCCAGCGATCGGGCAGGGGGCCTTGACACTGAAGCTTTCTTT
CASDRAGGLDTEAFF
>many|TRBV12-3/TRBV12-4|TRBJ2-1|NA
TGTGCCAGCAGTTTACTCGACAGGCCGAACAATGAGCAGTTCTTC
CASSLLDRPNNEQFF
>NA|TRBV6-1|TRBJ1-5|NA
TGTGCCAGCAGCCCACATATCGGGGGGAATCAGCCCCAGCATTTT
CASSPHIGGNQPQHF